Listed here are 23 T cell receptor beta chains from one sample, sequenced in a study of T cells in localized non-small cell lung cancer (dated by TCRdb to 2018 to 2020). The library relied on the immunoSEQ multiplex PCR assay. Held by TCRdb, this immuneACCESS table contains in-frame sequences only and omits some clones. Under half of the omission traces to an unresolved V gene where checked; the cause of the rest is unknown. Within this sample are some 50,000 clones, with around 87% of them counted one time only. The top ten clonotypes cover 15% to 20% of the sample. The input for sequencing was PBMCs, taken before any cancer treatment. Receptors were obtained from a female donor with stage II lung adenocarcinoma.

This sequence joins TRBV7-9 and TRBJ2-2, with D unclear. Germline V gene data show CDR1 as SEHNR and CDR2 as FQNEAQ (reference sequence). Trimming stripped 3 bases from V and 2 bases from J, with 10 bases between. The CDR3 consists of 15 residues. The CDR3 is CASSFGRVNTGELFF. The CDR3 DNA reads as TGTGCCAGCAGCTTCGGACGGGTAAACACCGGGGAGCTGTTTTTT.

The chain has TRBV6-6 and TRBJ2-1; 9 bases agree with TRBD2. This CDR3 region has 16 residues. V lost 5 bases to trimming and J lost 5 bases; unmatched junction nucleotides: 10. The germline CDR1 and CDR2 sequences are MNHNY and SVGAGI (reference sequence). The CDR3 nucleotides read TGTGCCAGCAGTACAAACTCAGCGGGGGGTAACAATGAGCAGTTCTTC. Its protein product is CASSTNSAGGNNEQFF.

V usage is TRBV11-2 and J usage is TRBJ2-2; 13 bases match TRBD2. V gave up 3 bases and J gave up 5 bases; unmatched junction bases: 9. The CDR3 contains 18 residues. The germline V gene has CDR1 SGHAT and CDR2 FQNNGV. The CDR3 DNA is TGTGCCAGCAGCTTTTTGACTAGCGGGGGGCCGGAAACCGGGGAGCTGTTTTTT. As protein: CASSFLTSGGPETGELFF.

CDR3 residues: CASSSQGGAQAFF. CDR3 coding DNA: TGCGCCAGCAGCTCACAGGGGGGCGCCCAAGCTTTCTTT. This chain links TRBV5-1 with TRBJ1-1; the match to TRBD1 covers 8 bases. Germline assignment: CDR1 SGHRS and CDR2 YFSETQ. V lost 3 bases and J lost 9; bases outside the gene matches: 7. CDR3 length equals 13 residues. Together with reference TRBV5-1 and TRBJ1-1, the CDR3 gives the full variable domain: KAGVTQTPRYLIKTRGQQVTLSCSPISGHRSVSWYQQTPGQGLQFLFEYFSETQRNKGNFPGRFSGRQFSNSRSEMNVSTLELGDSALYLCASSSQGGAQAFFGQGTRLTVV.

The chain joins TRBV5-5 to TRBJ2-2; TRBD2 matches at 8 bases. CDR3 length equals 16 residues. In germline, CDR1 is SGHKS, CDR2 YYEKEE (reference sequence). V was pared by 0 bases and J by 4 bases, with 5 bases of the junction left unmatched. The CDR3 bases are TGTGCCAGCAGCTTGGGCGGGACTAGAGTCACCGGGGAGCTGTTTTTT. Amino acids: CASSLGGTRVTGELFF.

J is TRBJ1-5 and V is TRBV2, with 8 bases identical to TRBD1. With V trimmed by 6 bases and J by 7 bases, 14 bases remained unmatched. This CDR3 has 16 residues. The germline CDR1 and CDR2 sequences are SNHLY and FYNNEI. Written as DNA, the CDR3 is TGTGCCAGCAGGAAGGGGACAGGCCAGGTTATCCAGCCCCAGCATTTT. Translating it yields CASRKGTGQVIQPQHF.

This chain links TRBV19 with TRBJ2-5, with D possibly being TRBD2 (6 bases). This CDR3 region has 12 residues. Looked up from germline, CDR1 is LNHDA and CDR2 is SQIVND (reference sequence). V was shortened by 6 bases and J by 5 bases, with 10 bases between the two germline ends. CDR3 nucleotide sequence: TGTGCCAGTAGCCCTGGGGGGGAGACCCAGTACTTC. Translated: CASSPGGETQYF.

The chain links TRBV19 to TRBJ2-3; TRBD2 matches at 13 bases. The CDR3 extends over 17 amino acids. Trimming removed 3 bases from V and 5 bases from J; junction bases left unmatched: 8. CDR1 LNHDA and CDR2 SQIVND come from the germline V gene (reference sequence). The CDR3 bases are TGTGCCAGTAGTATGGGACTAGCGGGGCTGAGGGGAGATACGCAGTATTTT. Translation gives CASSMGLAGLRGDTQYF.

This clone was counted between two and nine times. The gene calls are TRBV10-2 and TRBJ1-2, with 10 bases aligning to TRBD1. The V and J ends lost 5 bases and 8 bases, in that order; junction bases with no gene match: 8. The length of the CDR3 is 14 residues. Germline V CDR1 and CDR2: WSHSY, SAAADI. CDR3 nucleotide sequence: TGCGCCAGCAGTCAAGGACAGGGGGAAAGGGGCTACACCTTC. Translated: CASSQGQGERGYTF.

This clone was recorded a few times. The rearrangement joins TRBV5-1 to TRBJ1-6, with 7 bases that match TRBD1. Germline assignment: CDR1 SGHRS and CDR2 YFSETQ. V lost 3 bases, J lost 5 bases, and 8 bases stayed unmatched. The CDR3 consists of 16 residues. The CDR3 spells CASSSSIGTDNSPLHF. The CDR3 region has the DNA TGCGCCAGCAGCTCCAGCATCGGGACAGATAATTCACCCCTCCACTTT.

This clone was counted once. This sequence joins TRBV5-1 and TRBJ2-7; no clear D gene. The CDR3 is 15 residues long. The germline CDR1 and CDR2 sequences are SGHRS and YFSETQ. Trimming shortened V by 0 bases and J by 5 bases, and 15 bases separated the two germline ends. The CDR3 bases are TGCGCCAGCAGCTTGGAAAGTCGGGTTCTCGACGAGCAGTACTTC. Its protein product is CASSLESRVLDEQYF.

V usage is TRBV6-5 and J usage is TRBJ2-2; D is perhaps TRBD1 (6 bases). In germline, CDR1 is MNHEY, CDR2 SVGAGI. V shed 6 bases and J shed 5 bases, with 10 bases lying between them. The CDR3 covers 13 residues. CDR3 protein: CASRVRGTGELFF. Written as DNA, the CDR3 is TGTGCCAGCAGGGTTAGGGGGACCGGGGAGCTGTTTTTT.

The chain employs TRBV5-1 and TRBJ2-2; 9 bases are a match to TRBD1. CDR3 length: 17 amino acids. CDR1 SGHRS and CDR2 YFSETQ come from the germline V gene. The ends lost 0 bases at V and 6 bases at J; junction bases unmatched: 9. CDR3 bases: TGCGCCAGCAGCTTGGATACAGGGGGCGTGGGGCCCGGGGAGCTGTTTTTT. This encodes CASSLDTGGVGPGELFF.

CDR3: CASSLIGGSITGELFF. The DNA for the CDR3 is TGTGCCAGCAGCTTAATCGGGGGGTCGATAACCGGGGAGCTGTTTTTT. The V and J genes are TRBV7-9 and TRBJ2-2; 7 bases agree with TRBD2. Germline V gene data show CDR1 as SEHNR and CDR2 as FQNEAQ (reference sequence). This CDR3 spans 16 amino acids. Trimming took 2 bases from V and 5 from J; bases not matched to a gene: 8.

The CDR3 DNA reads TGCGCCAGCAGCCAAGTTGGGACAGGCAGGAACACCTACGAGCAGTACTTC. Translated, it gives CASSQVGTGRNTYEQYF. The gene calls are TRBV4-1 and TRBJ2-7; 8 positions match TRBD1. The V segment lost 1 base and the J segment 2 bases; nucleotides outside the gene matches: 10. Germline lookup yields CDR1 MGHRA and CDR2 YSYEKL. This CDR3 has 17 residues.

The chain has TRBV29-1 and TRBJ1-2, with TRBD1 matching over 7 bases. Germline-derived CDR1 and CDR2 are SQVTM and ANQGSEA. The junction had 8 bases not matched to a gene; V was cut back by 6 bases and J by 7 bases. The CDR3 totals 12 residues. The CDR3 region has the DNA TGCAGCGTCGCATCGGCAGGGGGTGGCTACACCTTC. This encodes CSVASAGGGYTF.

J is TRBJ2-5 and V is TRBV5-6; D is perhaps TRBD2 (5 bases). V dropped 1 base and J dropped 2 bases, with 9 bases sitting between them. Germline CDR1 reads SGHDT; CDR2 reads YYEEEE. The CDR3 consists of 14 residues. The CDR3 DNA follows: TGTGCCAGCAGCTTGTTGGGGAGTCAAGAGACCCAGTACTTC. This translates into CASSLLGSQETQYF.

This chain joins TRBV6-6 and TRBJ1-2; D remains ambiguous. The V end was cut by 0 bases, the J end by 4 bases, with 15 bases between. The CDR3 is made up of 16 amino acids. The germline V gene has CDR1 MNHNY and CDR2 SVGAGI (reference sequence). CDR3 amino acids: CASSYSNLYGLYGYTF. In nucleotides, the CDR3 is TGTGCCAGCAGTTACTCGAATTTGTACGGCCTCTATGGCTACACCTTC.

This clone came up once. This chain connects TRBV14 to TRBJ1-5; D is perhaps TRBD1 (5 bases). The V gene's germline CDR1 is SGHDN and CDR2 FVKESK. The germline V and J ends were trimmed by 2 bases and 1 base, with 9 bases remaining between them. CDR3 size: 15 residues. CDR3 bases: TGTGCCAGCAGCCAAAACAGACAGAGCAATCAGCCCCAGCATTTT. Translated, it gives CASSQNRQSNQPQHF.

The chain links TRBV5-4 to TRBJ1-1, with no clear D. V was cut by 0 bases and J by 5 bases, with 11 bases left in between. Looked up from germline, CDR1 is SGHNT and CDR2 is YYREEE (reference sequence). CDR3 length: 14 amino acids. This CDR3 is CASSLVGMRTEAFF. The CDR3 nucleotides read TGTGCCAGCAGCTTGGTCGGGATGAGGACTGAAGCTTTCTTT.

The rearrangement links TRBV9 to TRBJ2-2, with TRBD1 as a possible D gene (5 bases). Germline V lookup: CDR1 SGDLS, CDR2 YYNGEE. The CDR3 runs to 17 residues. Trimming pared 0 bases from V and 3 bases from J, leaving 15 bases between. The CDR3 DNA is TGTGCCAGCAGCGTAGATTTTCAGGGAAAGGACACCGGGGAGCTGTTTTTT. Translated, it gives CASSVDFQGKDTGELFF.

This clone appeared a few times. This chain uses TRBV9 with TRBJ1-4; possibly TRBD1 for D (6 bases). Germline V gene sequence: CDR1 SGDLS, CDR2 YYNGEE. Trimming took off 3 bases at V and 8 bases at J, with 14 bases between the two ends. CDR3 length: 14 residues. In DNA form, the CDR3 reads TGTGCCAGCAGCGCGAGTACGACAGGAGAAAAACTGTTTTTT. Its protein product is CASSASTTGEKLFF.

The genes are TRBV2 and TRBJ1-4; no firm D call. Looked up from germline, CDR1 is SNHLY and CDR2 is FYNNEI. Trimming shortened V by 5 bases and J by 3 bases, and 1 base separated the two germline ends. The CDR3 extends over 11 amino acids. The DNA for the CDR3 is TGTGCCAGCAGTCCTAATGAAAAACTGTTTTTT. Amino acids: CASSPNEKLFF.